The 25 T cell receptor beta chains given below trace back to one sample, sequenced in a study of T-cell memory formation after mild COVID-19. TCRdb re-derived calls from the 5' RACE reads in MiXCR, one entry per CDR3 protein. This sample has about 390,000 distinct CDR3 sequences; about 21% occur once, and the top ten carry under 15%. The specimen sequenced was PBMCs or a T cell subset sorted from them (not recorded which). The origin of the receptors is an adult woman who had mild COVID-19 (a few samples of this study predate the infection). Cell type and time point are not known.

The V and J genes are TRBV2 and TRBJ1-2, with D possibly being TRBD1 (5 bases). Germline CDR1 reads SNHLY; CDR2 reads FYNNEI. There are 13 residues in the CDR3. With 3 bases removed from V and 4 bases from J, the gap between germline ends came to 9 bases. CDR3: CASSEGEGYGYTF. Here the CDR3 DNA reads TGTGCCAGCAGTGAGGGGGAGGGCTATGGCTACACCTTC. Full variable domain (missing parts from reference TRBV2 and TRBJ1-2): EPEVTQTPSHQVTQMGQEVILRCVPISNHLYFYWYRQILGQKVEFLVSFYNNEISEKSEIFDDQFSVERPDGSNFTLKIRSTKLEDSAMYFCASSEGEGYGYTFGSGTRLTVV.

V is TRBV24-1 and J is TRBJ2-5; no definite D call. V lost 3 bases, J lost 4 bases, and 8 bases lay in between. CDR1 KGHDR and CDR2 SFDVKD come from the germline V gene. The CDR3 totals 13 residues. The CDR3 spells CATSDPPVETQYF. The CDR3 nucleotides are TGTGCCACCAGTGATCCACCCGTAGAGACCCAGTACTTC.

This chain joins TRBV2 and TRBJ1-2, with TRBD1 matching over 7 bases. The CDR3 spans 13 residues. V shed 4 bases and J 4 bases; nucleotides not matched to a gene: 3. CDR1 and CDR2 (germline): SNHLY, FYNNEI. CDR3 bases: TGTGCCAGCAGTGTTCAGGGGGGCTATGGCTACACCTTC. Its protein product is CASSVQGGYGYTF.

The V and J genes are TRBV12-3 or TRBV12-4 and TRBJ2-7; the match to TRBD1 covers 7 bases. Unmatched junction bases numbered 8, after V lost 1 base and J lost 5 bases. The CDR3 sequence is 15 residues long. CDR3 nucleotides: TGTGCCAGCAGTTTAGAGCTGACAGGGTGGGACGAGCAGTACTTC. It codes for CASSLELTGWDEQYF.

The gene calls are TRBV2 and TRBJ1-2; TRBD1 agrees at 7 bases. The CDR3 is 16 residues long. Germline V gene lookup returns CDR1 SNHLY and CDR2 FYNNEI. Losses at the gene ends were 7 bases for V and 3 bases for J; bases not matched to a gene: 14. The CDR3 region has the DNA TGTGCCAGCACCCCGACGAGGGGGCCCTCGGACTATGGCTACACCTTC. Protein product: CASTPTRGPSDYGYTF.

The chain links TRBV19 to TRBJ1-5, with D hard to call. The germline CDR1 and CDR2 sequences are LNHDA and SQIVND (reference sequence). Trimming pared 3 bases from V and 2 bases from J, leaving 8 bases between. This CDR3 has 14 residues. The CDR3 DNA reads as TGTGCCAGTAGTATTACGTGGGGCAATCAGCCCCAGCATTTT. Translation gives CASSITWGNQPQHF.

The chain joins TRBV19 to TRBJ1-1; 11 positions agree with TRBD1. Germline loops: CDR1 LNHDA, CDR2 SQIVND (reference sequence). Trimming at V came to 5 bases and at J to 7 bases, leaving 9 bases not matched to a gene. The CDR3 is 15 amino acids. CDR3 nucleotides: TGTGCCAGTAGTGCAGCCGGGACAGGGGGACGTGAAGCTTTCTTT. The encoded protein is CASSAAGTGGREAFF.

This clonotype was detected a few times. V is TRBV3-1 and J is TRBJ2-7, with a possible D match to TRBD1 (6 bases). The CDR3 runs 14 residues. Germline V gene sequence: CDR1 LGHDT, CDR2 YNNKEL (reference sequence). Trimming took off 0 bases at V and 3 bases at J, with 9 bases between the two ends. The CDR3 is CASSQDGQSYEQYF. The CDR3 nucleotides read TGTGCCAGCAGCCAAGATGGACAGAGCTACGAGCAGTACTTC.

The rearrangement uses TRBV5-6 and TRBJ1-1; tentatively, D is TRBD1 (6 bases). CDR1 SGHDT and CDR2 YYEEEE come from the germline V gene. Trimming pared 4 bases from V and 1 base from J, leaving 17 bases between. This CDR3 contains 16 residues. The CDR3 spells CASSKRTAPKNTEAFF. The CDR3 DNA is TGTGCCAGCAGCAAAAGGACAGCTCCCAAGAACACTGAAGCTTTCTTT.

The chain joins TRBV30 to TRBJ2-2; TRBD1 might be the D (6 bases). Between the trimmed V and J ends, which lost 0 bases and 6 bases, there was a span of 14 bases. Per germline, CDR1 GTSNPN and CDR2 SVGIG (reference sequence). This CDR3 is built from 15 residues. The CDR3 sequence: CAWSVWNRVAGELFF. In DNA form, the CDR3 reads TGTGCCTGGAGTGTATGGAACAGGGTCGCCGGGGAGCTGTTTTTT.

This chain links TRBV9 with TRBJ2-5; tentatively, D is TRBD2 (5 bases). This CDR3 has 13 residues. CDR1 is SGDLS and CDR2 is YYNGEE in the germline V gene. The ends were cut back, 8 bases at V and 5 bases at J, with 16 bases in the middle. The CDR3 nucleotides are TGTGCCAGTCAGCGGAGCCTCGTTGAGACCCAGTACTTC. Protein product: CASQRSLVETQYF.

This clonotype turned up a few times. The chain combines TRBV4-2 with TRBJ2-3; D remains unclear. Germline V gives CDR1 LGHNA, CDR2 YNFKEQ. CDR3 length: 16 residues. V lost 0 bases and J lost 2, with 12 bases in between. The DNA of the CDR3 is TGTGCCAGCAGCCAAGACCCAAAAGGCGCCACAGATACGCAGTATTTT. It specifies CASSQDPKGATDTQYF.

CDR3 in amino acids: CASSEIGGNYGYTF. The CDR3 DNA follows: TGTGCCAGCAGTGAAATTGGGGGGAACTATGGCTACACCTTC. This chain joins TRBV6-1 and TRBJ1-2, with TRBD1 as a possible D gene (5 bases). Trimming removed 2 bases from V and 2 bases from J, with 9 bases in between. CDR1 is MNHNS and CDR2 is SASEGT in the germline V gene. The CDR3 extends over 14 amino acids.

The CDR3 DNA is TGTGCCAGCAGTTGGGGGGGACGGCAGGGTGAGCAGTTCTTC. Its protein is CASSWGGRQGEQFF. This chain connects TRBV12-3 or TRBV12-4 to TRBJ2-1; 7 nucleotides match TRBD2. Trimming at V came to 4 bases and at J to 9 bases, leaving 9 bases not matched to a gene. The CDR3 has 14 amino acids.

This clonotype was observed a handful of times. This chain's CDR3 is CSARDLREARQPQHF. In nucleotides, the CDR3 is TGCAGTGCTAGAGATCTCAGGGAGGCACGACAGCCCCAGCATTTT. The chain has TRBV20-1 and TRBJ1-5, with D possibly being TRBD1 (5 bases). Germline CDR1 and CDR2: DFQATT and SNEGSKA (reference sequence). Trimming took off 0 bases at V and 7 bases at J, with 16 bases between the two ends. This CDR3 is built from 15 residues.

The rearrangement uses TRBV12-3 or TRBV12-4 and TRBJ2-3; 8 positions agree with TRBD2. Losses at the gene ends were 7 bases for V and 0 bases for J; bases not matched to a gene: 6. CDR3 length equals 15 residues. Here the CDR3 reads CASTISGASTDTQYF. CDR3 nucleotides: TGTGCCAGCACCATTAGCGGGGCTAGCACAGATACGCAGTATTTT.

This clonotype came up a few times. CDR3 nucleotides: TGTGCCACCAGCAGAGTTCTCGAGACCCAGTACTTC. As protein: CATSRVLETQYF. This sequence joins TRBV15 and TRBJ2-5; D call uncertain. The germline V gene encodes CDR1 LNHNV and CDR2 YYDKDF (reference sequence). V gave up 1 base and J gave up 5 bases, with 5 bases separating them. CDR3 size: 12 residues.

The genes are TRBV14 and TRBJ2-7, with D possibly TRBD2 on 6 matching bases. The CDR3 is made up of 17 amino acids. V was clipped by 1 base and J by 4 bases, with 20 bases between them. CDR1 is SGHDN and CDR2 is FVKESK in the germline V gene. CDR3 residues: CASSQVLGGAKGYEQYF. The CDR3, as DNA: TGTGCCAGCAGCCAAGTCCTCGGCGGGGCGAAGGGGTACGAGCAGTACTTC. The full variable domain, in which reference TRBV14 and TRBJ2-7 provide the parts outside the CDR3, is EAGVTQFPSHSVIEKGQTVTLRCDPISGHDNLYWYRRVMGKEIKFLLHFVKESKQDESGMPNNRFLAERTGGTYSTLKVQPAELEDSGVYFCASSQVLGGAKGYEQYFGPGTRLTVT.

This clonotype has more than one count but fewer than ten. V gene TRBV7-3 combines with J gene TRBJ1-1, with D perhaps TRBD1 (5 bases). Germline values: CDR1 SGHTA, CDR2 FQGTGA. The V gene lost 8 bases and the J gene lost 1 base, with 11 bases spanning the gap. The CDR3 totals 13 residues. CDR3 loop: CASRAGSNTEAFF. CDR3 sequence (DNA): TGTGCCAGCCGCGCAGGGTCGAACACTGAAGCTTTCTTT.

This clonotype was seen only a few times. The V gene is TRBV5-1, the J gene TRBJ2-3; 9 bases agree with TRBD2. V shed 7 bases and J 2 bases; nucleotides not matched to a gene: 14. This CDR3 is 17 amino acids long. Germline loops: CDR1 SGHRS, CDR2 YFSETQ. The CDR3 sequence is CASSELPLAGNTDTQYF. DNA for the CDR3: TGCGCCAGCTCCGAACTTCCCCTAGCGGGAAACACAGATACGCAGTATTTT.

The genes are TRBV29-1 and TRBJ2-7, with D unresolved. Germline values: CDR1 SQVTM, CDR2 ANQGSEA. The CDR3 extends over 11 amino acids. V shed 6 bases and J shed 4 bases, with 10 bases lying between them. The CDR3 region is CSVKATYEQYF. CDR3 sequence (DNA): TGCAGCGTCAAAGCTACTTACGAGCAGTACTTC.

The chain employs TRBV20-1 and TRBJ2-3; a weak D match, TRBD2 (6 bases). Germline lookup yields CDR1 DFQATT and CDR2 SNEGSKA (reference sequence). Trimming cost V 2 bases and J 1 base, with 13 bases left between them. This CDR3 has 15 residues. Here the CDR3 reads CSARTLRDRTDTQYF. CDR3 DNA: TGCAGTGCTAGAACTCTGCGGGATCGCACAGATACGCAGTATTTT.

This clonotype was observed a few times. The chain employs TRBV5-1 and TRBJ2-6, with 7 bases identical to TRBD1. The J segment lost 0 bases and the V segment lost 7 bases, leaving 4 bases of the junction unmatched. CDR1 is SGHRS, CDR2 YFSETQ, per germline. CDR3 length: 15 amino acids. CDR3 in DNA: TGCGCCAGCGGGACAGTCCCCTCTGGGGCCAACGTCCTGACTTTC. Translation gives CASGTVPSGANVLTF.

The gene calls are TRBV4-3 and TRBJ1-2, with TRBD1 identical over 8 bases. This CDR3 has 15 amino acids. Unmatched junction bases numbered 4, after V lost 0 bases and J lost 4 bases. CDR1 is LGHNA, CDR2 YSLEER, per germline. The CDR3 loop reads CASSQDGQGGYGYTF. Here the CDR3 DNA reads TGCGCCAGCAGCCAAGATGGACAGGGCGGCTATGGCTACACCTTC.

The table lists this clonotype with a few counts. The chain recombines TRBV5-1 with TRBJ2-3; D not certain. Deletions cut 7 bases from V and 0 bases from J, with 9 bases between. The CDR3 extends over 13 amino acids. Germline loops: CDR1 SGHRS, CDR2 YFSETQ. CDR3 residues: CASCSPSTDTQYF. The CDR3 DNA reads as TGCGCCAGCTGCAGCCCGAGCACAGATACGCAGTATTTT.